The TCR beta chain described here comes from a study of blood T cell repertoires in COVID-19. Study at large: Samples taken during acute and convalescent COVID-19 were collected in the United States, Italy and Spain.

J lost 4 bases, V lost 4 bases, and 3 bases had no gene match. Germline lookup yields CDR1 MNHEY and CDR2 SMNVEV (reference sequence). The CDR3 has 14 amino acids. Authors' analysis steps: Cell counts per sample came from amplifying reference gene primers. Measured with immunoSEQ multiplex PCR; TCRdb has only the in-frame clones, and not every one. V, J and clone size derive from that table, while D and trimming were established from the DNA sequence. The sample gives approximately 240,000 clones, around 87% of which show up once; roughly 6% is in the top ten. This clone was seen only once. The clonotype originates from a woman between 25 and 40 years old with acute COVID-19. The rearrangement uses TRBV27 and TRBJ2-2, with 7 bases aligning to TRBD1. Sequenced: PBMCs or T cells enriched from blood (not recorded which). In DNA form, the CDR3 reads TGTGCCAGCAGTTCCAGGGGGAGCACCGGGGAGCTGTTTTTT. This sequence encodes CASSSRGSTGELFF.